This is a list of T cell receptor beta chains from one sample in a study of blood T cells in healthy people across ages. TCRdb reanalysed the 5' RACE reads using MiXCR and keeps one entry per CDR3 protein. The data contain about 970,000 distinct CDR3 sequences, around 54% of them singletons. Sequenced input: blood. The receptors shown here come from a woman aged 55-69 years in good health. Both conserved end residues are part of each CDR3. Each record gives: D gene, J gene, CDR3 length, V gene, clone size, CDR3 protein, CDR3 DNA. D genes are given only for firm matches. Rows give clone size only sometimes, using once, few, many, or a class for an expanded clone.

TRBD2	TRBJ2-7	15	TRBV29-1	few	CSVDLATSGSYEQYF	TGCAGCGTCGACCTCGCGACTAGCGGGTCCTACGAGCAGTACTTC
TRBD2	TRBJ2-5	14	TRBV29-1	.	CSGEAGARGDEQYF	TGCAGCGGGGAAGCGGGAGCTCGGGGGGATGAGCAGTACTTC
.	TRBJ2-1	14	TRBV6-2/TRBV6-3	.	CASSYSQSRTEQFF	TGTGCCAGCAGTTACAGTCAGAGTCGGACTGAGCAGTTCTTC
.	TRBJ2-7	15	TRBV11-2	.	CASSLDPRRNYEQYF	TGTGCCAGCAGCTTAGACCCCAGGAGGAACTACGAGCAGTACTTC
TRBD1	TRBJ1-1	14	TRBV7-2	.	CASSGQGGNTEAFF	TGTGCCAGCAGCGGACAGGGGGGGAACACTGAAGCTTTCTTT
TRBD2	TRBJ2-1	17	TRBV29-1	once	CSVVPGLAGAGYNEQFF	TGCAGCGTTGTCCCCGGACTAGCGGGAGCGGGCTACAATGAGCAGTTCTTC
.	TRBJ1-4	13	TRBV5-6	few	CASSSSGREKLFF	TGTGCCAGCAGCTCGTCGGGGCGGGAAAAACTGTTTTTT
TRBD2	TRBJ2-5	14	TRBV7-9	.	CASSRTSGLNEQYF	TGTGCCAGCAGCCGGACTAGCGGACTCAATGAGCAGTACTTC
TRBD2	TRBJ2-7	17	TRBV27	.	CASSFRGGAGAREAQYF	TGTGCCAGCAGTTTTAGGGGGGGAGCGGGAGCGCGAGAGGCCCAGTACTTC
.	TRBJ2-1	13	TRBV7-8	once	CASSSWEANEQFF	TGTGCCAGCAGCTCCTGGGAGGCAAATGAGCAGTTCTTC
TRBD1	TRBJ1-6	17	TRBV6-6	.	CASSIMGGQGTSSPLHF	TGTGCCAGCAGTATTATGGGAGGACAGGGAACGTCTTCACCCCTCCACTTT
.	TRBJ2-1	16	TRBV4-3	few	CASSQDPSRSYNEQFF	TGCGCCAGCAGCCAAGATCCTAGTCGCTCCTACAATGAGCAGTTCTTC
.	TRBJ2-1	13	TRBV5-1	.	CASRAWRYNEQFF	TGCGCCAGCAGGGCCTGGCGCTACAATGAGCAGTTCTTC
.	TRBJ2-1	15	TRBV7-3	once	CASRRRGTTYNEQFF	TGTGCCAGCAGAAGGAGGGGGACCACTTACAATGAGCAGTTCTTC
TRBD2	TRBJ2-7	18	TRBV12-3/TRBV12-4	.	CASSFQLSSGPGTNEQYF	TGTGCCAGCAGTTTTCAGTTAAGTAGCGGCCCAGGGACTAATGAGCAGTACTTC
TRBD1	TRBJ1-4	16	TRBV30	.	CAWKVGTGYPNEKLFF	TGTGCCTGGAAGGTCGGGACAGGGTACCCGAATGAAAAACTGTTTTTT
TRBD2	TRBJ2-1	14	TRBV7-2	.	CASSSGLPLREQFF	TGTGCCAGCAGCTCGGGACTACCATTAAGGGAGCAGTTCTTC
.	TRBJ1-2	17	TRBV30	.	CAWIGRAGDTRVDGYTF	TGTGCCTGGATCGGCCGTGCGGGGGACACGCGGGTCGATGGCTACACCTTC
TRBD2	TRBJ2-1	14	TRBV7-2	.	CASSSTSGRGEQFF	TGTGCCAGCAGCTCCACTAGCGGGAGGGGTGAGCAGTTCTTC
TRBD2	TRBJ2-1	15	TRBV6-5	few	CASSSIPGGYNEQFF	TGTGCCAGCAGCTCTATCCCGGGAGGGTACAATGAGCAGTTCTTC
TRBD1	TRBJ2-5	16	TRBV6-5	.	CASSYSGTGGFETQYF	TGTGCCAGCAGTTACTCTGGGACAGGGGGCTTTGAGACCCAGTACTTC
.	TRBJ2-7	12	TRBV6-2/TRBV6-3	few	CASYGFTYEQYF	TGTGCCAGCTACGGTTTCACCTACGAGCAGTACTTC
.	TRBJ2-7	15	TRBV4-2	.	CASSQEGTAGREQYF	TGTGCCAGCAGCCAAGAAGGGACCGCCGGACGCGAGCAGTACTTC
.	TRBJ2-3	14	TRBV20-1	.	CSARALLGADTQYF	TGCAGTGCTAGAGCCCTACTAGGGGCAGATACGCAGTATTTT
TRBD2	TRBJ2-1	16	TRBV20-1	few	CSARDLPGLAGYEQFF	TGCAGTGCTAGAGATCTTCCGGGACTAGCGGGGTATGAGCAGTTCTTC
.	TRBJ2-4	18	TRBV29-1	.	CSVEDRGGRGRVKNIEYF	TGCAGCGTTGAAGATCGGGGAGGGAGGGGGCGAGTCAAAAACATTGAGTACTTC
.	TRBJ2-3	13	TRBV5-6	.	CASSDGGPHTQYF	TGTGCCAGCAGCGACGGAGGGCCACATACGCAGTATTTT
.	TRBJ2-1	12	TRBV29-1	few	CSETQRNNEQFF	TGCAGCGAAACCCAGCGGAACAATGAGCAGTTCTTC
TRBD1	TRBJ2-1	17	TRBV12-3/TRBV12-4	.	CASSFSLGTGPNNEQFF	TGTGCCAGCAGTTTTTCTCTGGGGACAGGGCCAAACAATGAGCAGTTCTTC
.	TRBJ2-7	11	TRBV6-1	.	CASSEMVMQYF	TGTGCCAGCAGTGAAATGGTTATGCAGTACTTC
TRBD2	TRBJ2-1	13	TRBV29-1	few	CSARASGTNEQFF	TGCAGCGCGCGGGCTAGCGGGACCAATGAGCAGTTCTTC
.	TRBJ2-4	16	TRBV28	.	CASSETPTLAKNIQYF	TGTGCCAGCAGCGAGACACCAACGCTAGCCAAAAACATTCAGTACTTC
.	TRBJ2-7	14	TRBV5-1	few	CASSLSRPQNEQYF	TGCGCCAGCAGCTTGAGCCGGCCCCAGAACGAGCAGTACTTC
.	TRBJ1-2	14	TRBV10-3	.	CAIRTDTHLYGYTF	TGTGCCATCAGGACAGACACTCACCTCTATGGCTACACCTTC
TRBD2	TRBJ2-2	17	TRBV11-2	.	CTSSLGSGGSWTGELFF	TGTACCAGCAGCTTAGGTTCGGGAGGGTCGTGGACCGGGGAGCTGTTTTTT
TRBD2	TRBJ2-1	18	TRBV20-1	.	CSASRQKLAGVAYNEQFF	TGCAGTGCTAGCCGACAGAAACTAGCGGGAGTGGCATACAATGAGCAGTTCTTC
.	TRBJ2-3	12	TRBV2	.	CASSHITDAQYF	TGTGCCAGCAGTCACATAACAGATGCGCAGTATTTT
.	TRBJ2-5	11	TRBV20-1	.	CSMTRLETQYF	TGCAGTATGACGCGACTGGAGACCCAGTACTTC
.	TRBJ2-1	10	TRBV28	few	CASSLTKQFF	TGTGCCAGCAGCCTGACAAAGCAGTTCTTC
.	TRBJ2-5	11	TRBV20-1	once	CSARQGRRQYF	TGCAGTGCGCGCCAAGGTCGACGGCAGTACTTC
.	TRBJ2-7	13	TRBV20-1	.	CSARVDGTYEQYF	TGCAGTGCTAGAGTGGACGGGACCTACGAGCAGTACTTC
.	TRBJ2-5	12	TRBV2	.	CASGPRSETQYF	TGTGCCAGCGGCCCCCGGAGCGAGACCCAGTACTTC
.	TRBJ2-5	15	TRBV7-2	.	CASSRGQTRDETQYF	TGTGCCAGCAGCCGGGGACAAACGAGGGACGAGACCCAGTACTTC
.	TRBJ2-3	16	TRBV24-1	.	CATSDPHARLTDTQYF	TGTGCCACCAGTGACCCACACGCCAGACTAACAGATACGCAGTATTTT
.	TRBJ2-3	15	TRBV7-2	few	CASSLRQGHTDTQYF	TGTGCCAGCAGCTTACGGCAGGGGCACACAGATACGCAGTATTTT
TRBD2	TRBJ2-7	19	TRBV4-3	.	CASSSRTSGSTLGTYEQYF	TGCGCCAGCAGCTCTCGGACTAGCGGGAGTACCCTAGGGACTTACGAGCAGTACTTC
.	TRBJ2-7	13	TRBV12-3/TRBV12-4	.	CASTTRGLGEQYF	TGTGCCAGCACGACCAGGGGCTTAGGCGAGCAGTACTTC
TRBD1	TRBJ1-2	15	TRBV2	.	CASRAGQGANYGYTF	TGTGCCAGCAGGGCTGGACAGGGAGCTAACTATGGCTACACCTTT
TRBD2	TRBJ2-3	13	TRBV28	.	CASRGAGDDTQYF	TGTGCCAGCAGGGGAGCGGGAGATGATACGCAGTATTTT
.	TRBJ1-5	13	TRBV7-6	.	CASSLEDGQPQHF	TGTGCCAGCAGCTTAGAGGATGGGCAGCCCCAGCATTTT